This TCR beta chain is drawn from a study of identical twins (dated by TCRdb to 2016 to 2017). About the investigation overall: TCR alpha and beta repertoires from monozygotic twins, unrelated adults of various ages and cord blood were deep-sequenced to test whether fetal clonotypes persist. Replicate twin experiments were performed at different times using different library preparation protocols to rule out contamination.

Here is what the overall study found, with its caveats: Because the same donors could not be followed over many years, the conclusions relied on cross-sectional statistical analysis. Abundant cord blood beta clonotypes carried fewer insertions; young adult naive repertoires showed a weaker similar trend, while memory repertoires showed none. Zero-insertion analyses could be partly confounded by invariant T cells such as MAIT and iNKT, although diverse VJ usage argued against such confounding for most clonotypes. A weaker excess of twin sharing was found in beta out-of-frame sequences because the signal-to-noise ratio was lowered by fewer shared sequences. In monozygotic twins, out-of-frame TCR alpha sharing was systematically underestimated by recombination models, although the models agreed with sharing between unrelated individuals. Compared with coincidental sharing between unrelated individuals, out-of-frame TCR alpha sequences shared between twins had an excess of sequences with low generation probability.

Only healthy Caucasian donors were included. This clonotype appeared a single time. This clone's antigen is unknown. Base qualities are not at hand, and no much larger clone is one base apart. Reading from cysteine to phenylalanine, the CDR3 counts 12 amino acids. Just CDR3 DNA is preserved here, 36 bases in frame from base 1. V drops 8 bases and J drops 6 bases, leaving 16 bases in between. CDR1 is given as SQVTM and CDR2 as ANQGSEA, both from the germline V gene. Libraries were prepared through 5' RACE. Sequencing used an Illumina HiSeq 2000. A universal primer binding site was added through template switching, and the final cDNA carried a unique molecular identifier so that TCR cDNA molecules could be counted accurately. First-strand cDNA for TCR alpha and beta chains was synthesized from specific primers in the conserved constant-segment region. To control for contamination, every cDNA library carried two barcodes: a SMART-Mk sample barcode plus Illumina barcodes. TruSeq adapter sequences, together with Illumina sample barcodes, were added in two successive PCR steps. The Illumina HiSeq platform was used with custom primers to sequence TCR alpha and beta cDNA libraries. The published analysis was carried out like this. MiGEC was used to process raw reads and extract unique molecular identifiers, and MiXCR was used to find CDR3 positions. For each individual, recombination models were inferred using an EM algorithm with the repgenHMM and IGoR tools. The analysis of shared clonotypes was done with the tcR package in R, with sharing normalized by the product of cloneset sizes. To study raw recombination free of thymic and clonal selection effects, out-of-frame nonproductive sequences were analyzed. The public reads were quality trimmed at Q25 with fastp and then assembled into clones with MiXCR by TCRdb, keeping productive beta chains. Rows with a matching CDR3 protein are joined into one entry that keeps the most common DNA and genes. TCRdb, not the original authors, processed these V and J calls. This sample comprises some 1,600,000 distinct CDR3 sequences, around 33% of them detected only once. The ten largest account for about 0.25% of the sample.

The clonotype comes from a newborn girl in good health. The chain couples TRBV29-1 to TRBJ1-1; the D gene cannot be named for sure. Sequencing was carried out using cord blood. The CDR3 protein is CSSAGVDAEAFF. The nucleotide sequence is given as TGCAGCTCCGCGGGTGTGGACGCTGAAGCTTTCTTT. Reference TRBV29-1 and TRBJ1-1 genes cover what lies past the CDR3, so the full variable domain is SAVISQKPSRDICQRGTSLTIQCQVDSQVTMMFWYRQQPGQSLTLIATANQGSEATYESGFVIDKFPISRPNLTFSTLTVSNMSPEDSSIYLCSSAGVDAEAFFGQGTRLTVV.